This T cell receptor (beta chain) was sequenced for a study of T cells after posttransplantation cyclophosphamide. Broader study findings: Later blood repertoires were often dominated by clones from the donor CD8+ memory compartment.

Regarding this clone: As yet, its antigen is unknown.

TCRdb's copy holds only in-frame clones and misses some; the assay was immunoSEQ multiplex PCR. The repertoire has 25,000 to 30,000 clones, around 86% of them found once; the top ten carry 2.5% to 4%. The CDR3 spans 15 residues. V gave up 0 bases and J gave up 6 bases, with 12 bases separating them. Germline V gene sequence: CDR1 MNHEY, CDR2 SVGAGI. Material for sequencing was PBMCs. The clonotype originates from a man between 50 and 59 years old. The chain carries TRBV6-5 and TRBJ1-5; D is ambiguous. The CDR3 region has the DNA TGTGCCAGCAGTTACTCGATTGGTCGGGGTCAGCCCCAGCATTTT. Translated: CASSYSIGRGQPQHF.